This is a list of T cell receptor beta chains from one sample in a study of blood T cell repertoires in COVID-19. Clones were sequenced by immunoSEQ multiplex PCR, and TCRdb holds only the in-frame ones, with some missing. The sample includes around 60,000 clones, approximately 90% seen only once; the top ten take around 7.7%. The sequencing input was peripheral blood. These receptors all stem from a human donor with active COVID-19. The donor label of this sample is uncertain. Each CDR3 is given with its conserved first and last residue. D genes are given only for firm matches. Rows give clone size only sometimes, using once, few, many, or a class for an expanded clone.

d_call	j_call	v_call	clone_size	cdr3_aa	cdr3_nt
-	TRBJ1-1	TRBV7-9	-	CASSLELSGNTEAFF	TGTGCCAGCAGCTTAGAACTCTCAGGGAACACTGAAGCTTTCTTT
-	TRBJ1-3	TRBV28	-	CASSQTVLPGNTIYF	TGTGCCAGCAGTCAGACTGTGCTTCCTGGAAACACCATATATTTT
-	TRBJ2-3	TRBV5-5	-	CASSSTYPDTQYF	TGTGCCAGCAGCTCGACATATCCAGATACGCAGTATTTT
TRBD1	TRBJ1-1	TRBV5-1	-	CASSSGQPNTEAFF	TGCGCCAGCAGCTCGGGACAGCCCAACACTGAAGCTTTCTTT
-	TRBJ2-5	TRBV7-2	-	CASSFLEAQETQYF	TGTGCCAGCAGCTTTTTAGAGGCTCAAGAGACCCAGTACTTC
TRBD1	TRBJ1-2	TRBV29-1	-	CSGRDRASGGYTF	TGCAGCGGTAGGGACAGGGCTTCTGGAGGCTACACCTTC
-	TRBJ2-5	TRBV27	-	CASSLNSGQETQYF	TGTGCCAGCAGTTTAAACAGCGGGCAAGAGACCCAGTACTTC
-	TRBJ2-7	TRBV4-2	-	CASSTRGGATYEQYF	TGTGCCAGCAGCACTAGGGGGGGGGCCACCTACGAGCAGTACTTC
-	TRBJ2-6	TRBV27	-	CASSLYAGAGANVLTF	TGTGCCAGCAGTTTATATGCAGGGGCTGGGGCCAACGTCCTGACTTTC
-	TRBJ2-7	TRBV7-3	-	CASSPTAAPRYEQYF	TGTGCCAGCAGCCCGACGGCGGCACCTCGCTACGAGCAGTACTTC
TRBD1	TRBJ1-3	TRBV4-1	once	CASSQEGTGFSGNTIYF	TGCGCCAGCAGCCAAGAAGGGACAGGGTTTTCTGGAAACACCATATATTTT
TRBD2	TRBJ2-6	TRBV7-2	few	CASSPGGSSLANVLTF	TGTGCCAGCAGCCCGGGGGGGAGTTCCCTGGCCAACGTCCTGACTTTC
-	TRBJ2-1	TRBV28	once	CASSLGPNNEQFF	TGTGCCAGCAGTTTAGGGCCTAACAATGAGCAGTTCTTC
TRBD1	TRBJ1-1	TRBV5-8	-	CASRPAGTANTEAFF	TGTGCCAGCAGGCCAGCCGGGACAGCGAACACTGAAGCTTTCTTT
-	TRBJ1-3	TRBV10-1	few	CASPLVTPGNTIYF	TGCGCCAGCCCCCTTGTGACACCGGGAAACACCATATATTTT
-	TRBJ1-4	TRBV7-2	-	CASSLAGTRGEKLFF	TGTGCCAGCAGCTTGGCCGGGACCAGGGGTGAAAAACTGTTTTTT
TRBD2	TRBJ2-7	TRBV3-1/TRBV3-2	-	CASSQGLAGVGRSYEQYF	TGTGCCAGCAGCCAGGGACTAGCGGGAGTCGGCCGATCCTACGAGCAGTACTTC
TRBD2	TRBJ2-1	TRBV4-3	-	CASSYRLAGGGDEQFF	TGCGCCAGCAGCTACCGACTAGCGGGAGGGGGCGATGAGCAGTTCTTC